This T cell receptor beta chain was identified during a study of T cells in Graves' hyperthyroidism and ophthalmopathy. With 4 bases removed from V and 6 bases from J, the gap between germline ends came to 13 bases. The CDR3 has 13 amino acids. Looked up from germline, CDR1 is LGHDT and CDR2 is YNNKEL (reference sequence). Regions amplified from RNA transcripts were the TCR beta CDR3 regions. TCR CDR3 regions were first amplified by RT-PCR with HTBI primers. Each CDR3 protein gets one entry after TCRdb re-called the multiplex PCR reads with MiXCR. The sample lists more than 450,000 distinct CDR3 sequences, roughly 15% seen once, with about 15% in the top ten.

Sequencing was carried out using blood. This clonotype originated in a woman between 35 and 50 years old with Graves' hyperthyroidism. This chain uses TRBV3-1 with TRBJ2-7, with D unresolved. The CDR3 protein is CASSPPLPGEQYF. DNA for the CDR3: TGTGCCAGCAGCCCCCCCCTCCCGGGCGAGCAGTACTTC.